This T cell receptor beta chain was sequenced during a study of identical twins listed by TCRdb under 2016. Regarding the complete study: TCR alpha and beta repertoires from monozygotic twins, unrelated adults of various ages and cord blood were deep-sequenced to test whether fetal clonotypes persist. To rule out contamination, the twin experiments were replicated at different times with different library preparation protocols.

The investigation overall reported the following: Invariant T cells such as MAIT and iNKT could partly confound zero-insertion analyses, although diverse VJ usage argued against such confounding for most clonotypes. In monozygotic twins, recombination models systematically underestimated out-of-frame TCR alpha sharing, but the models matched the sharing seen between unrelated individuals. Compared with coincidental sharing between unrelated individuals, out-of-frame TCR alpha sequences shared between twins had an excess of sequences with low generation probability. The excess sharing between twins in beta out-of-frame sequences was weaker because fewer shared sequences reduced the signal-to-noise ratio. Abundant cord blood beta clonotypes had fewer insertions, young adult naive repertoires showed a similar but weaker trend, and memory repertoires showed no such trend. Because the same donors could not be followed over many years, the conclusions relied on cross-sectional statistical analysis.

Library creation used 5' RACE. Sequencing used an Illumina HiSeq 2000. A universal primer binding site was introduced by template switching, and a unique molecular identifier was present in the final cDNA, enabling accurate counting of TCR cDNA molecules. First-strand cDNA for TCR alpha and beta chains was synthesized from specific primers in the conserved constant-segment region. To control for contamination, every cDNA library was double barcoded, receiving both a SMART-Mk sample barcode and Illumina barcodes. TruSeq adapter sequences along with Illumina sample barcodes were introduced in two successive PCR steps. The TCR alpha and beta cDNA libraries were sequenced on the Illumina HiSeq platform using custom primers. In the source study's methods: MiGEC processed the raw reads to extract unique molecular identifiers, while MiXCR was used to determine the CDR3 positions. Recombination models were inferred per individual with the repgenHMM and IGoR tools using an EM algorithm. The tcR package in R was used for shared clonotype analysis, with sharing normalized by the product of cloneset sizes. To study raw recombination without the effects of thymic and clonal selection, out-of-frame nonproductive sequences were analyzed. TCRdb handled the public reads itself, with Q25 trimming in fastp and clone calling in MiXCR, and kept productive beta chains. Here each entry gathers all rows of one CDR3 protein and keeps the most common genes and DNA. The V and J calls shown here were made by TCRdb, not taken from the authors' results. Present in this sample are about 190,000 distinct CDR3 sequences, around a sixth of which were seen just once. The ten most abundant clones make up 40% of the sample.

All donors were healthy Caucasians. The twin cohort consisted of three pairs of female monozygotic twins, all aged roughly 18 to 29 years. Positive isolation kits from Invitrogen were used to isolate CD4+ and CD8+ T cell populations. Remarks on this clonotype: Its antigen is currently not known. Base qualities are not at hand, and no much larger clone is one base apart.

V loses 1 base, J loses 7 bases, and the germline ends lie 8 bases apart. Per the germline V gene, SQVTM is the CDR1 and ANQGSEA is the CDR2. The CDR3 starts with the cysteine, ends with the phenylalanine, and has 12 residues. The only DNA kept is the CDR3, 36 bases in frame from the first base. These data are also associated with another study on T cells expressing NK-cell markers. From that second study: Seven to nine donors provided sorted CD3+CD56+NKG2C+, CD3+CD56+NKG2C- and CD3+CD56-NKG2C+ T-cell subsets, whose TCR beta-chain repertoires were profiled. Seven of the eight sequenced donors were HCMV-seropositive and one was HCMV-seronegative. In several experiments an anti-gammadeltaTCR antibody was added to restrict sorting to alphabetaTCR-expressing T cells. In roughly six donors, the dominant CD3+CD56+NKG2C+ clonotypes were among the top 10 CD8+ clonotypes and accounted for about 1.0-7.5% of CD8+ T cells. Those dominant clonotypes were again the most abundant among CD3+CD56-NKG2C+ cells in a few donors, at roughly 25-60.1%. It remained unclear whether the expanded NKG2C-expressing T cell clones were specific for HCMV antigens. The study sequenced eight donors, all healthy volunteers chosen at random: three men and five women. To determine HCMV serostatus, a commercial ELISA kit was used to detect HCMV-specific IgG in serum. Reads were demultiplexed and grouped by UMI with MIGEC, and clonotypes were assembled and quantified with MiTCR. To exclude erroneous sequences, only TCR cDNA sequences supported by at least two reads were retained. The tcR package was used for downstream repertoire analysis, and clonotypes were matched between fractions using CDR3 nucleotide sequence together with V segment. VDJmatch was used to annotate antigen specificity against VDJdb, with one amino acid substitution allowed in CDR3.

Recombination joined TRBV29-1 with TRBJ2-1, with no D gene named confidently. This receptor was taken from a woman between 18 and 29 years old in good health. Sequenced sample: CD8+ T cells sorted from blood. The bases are TGCAGCGTTGAAGGACTTGTAAATGAGCAGTTCTTC. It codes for CSVEGLVNEQFF.